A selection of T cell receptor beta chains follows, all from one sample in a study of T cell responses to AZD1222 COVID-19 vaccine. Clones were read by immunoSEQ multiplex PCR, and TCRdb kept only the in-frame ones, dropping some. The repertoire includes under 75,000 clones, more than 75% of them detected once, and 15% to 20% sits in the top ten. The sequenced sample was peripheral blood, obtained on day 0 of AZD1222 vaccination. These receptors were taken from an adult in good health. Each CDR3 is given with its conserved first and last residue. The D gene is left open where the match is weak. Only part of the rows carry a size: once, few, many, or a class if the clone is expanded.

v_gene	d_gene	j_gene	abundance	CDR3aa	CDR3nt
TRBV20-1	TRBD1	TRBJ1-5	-	CSASSGQGAWSNQPQHF	TGCAGTGCTAGTTCGGGACAGGGGGCTTGGAGCAATCAGCCCCAGCATTTT
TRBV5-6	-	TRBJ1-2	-	CASSLGGVGYTF	TGTGCCAGCAGCTTGGGTGGCGTTGGCTACACCTTC
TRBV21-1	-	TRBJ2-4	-	CASSNSGLAGGTACSLAKNIQYF	TGTGCCAGCAGCAATTCGGGACTAGCGGGAGGGACCGCCTGCTCGCTAGCCAAAAACATTCAGTACTTC
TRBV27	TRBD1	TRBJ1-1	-	CASSPGQGARNTEAFF	TGTGCCAGCAGTCCTGGACAGGGGGCAAGGAACACTGAAGCTTTCTTT
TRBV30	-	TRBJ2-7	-	CAWSVFPEQYF	TGTGCCTGGAGTGTATTCCCCGAGCAGTACTTC
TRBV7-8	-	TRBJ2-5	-	CASSLLGETQYF	TGTGCCAGCAGCTTACTTGGGGAGACCCAGTACTTC
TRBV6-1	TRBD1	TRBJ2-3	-	CASSAEPTGKRTDTQYF	TGTGCCAGCAGTGCAGAACCGACAGGGAAAAGGACAGATACGCAGTATTTT
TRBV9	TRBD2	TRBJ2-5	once	CASSVNAGGGETQYF	TGTGCCAGCAGCGTAAACGCGGGGGGCGGAGAGACCCAGTACTTC
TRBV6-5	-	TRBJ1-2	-	CASSYRGLKRDGYTF	TGTGCCAGCAGTTACCGGGGATTAAAACGGGATGGCTACACCTTC
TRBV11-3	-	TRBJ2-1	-	CASSLEAGPYNEQFF	TGTGCCAGCAGCTTAGAGGCGGGACCCTACAATGAGCAGTTCTTC
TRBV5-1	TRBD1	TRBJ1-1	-	CASSTGTGTEAFF	TGCGCCAGCAGCACAGGGACAGGGACTGAAGCTTTCTTT
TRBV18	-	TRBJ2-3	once	CASSPPGGGDTQYF	TGTGCCAGCTCACCACCGGGGGGCGGAGATACGCAGTATTTT
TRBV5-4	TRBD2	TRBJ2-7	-	CASSLAGMGLGLEQYF	TGTGCCAGCAGCTTGGCCGGTATGGGACTAGGCCTAGAGCAGTACTTC
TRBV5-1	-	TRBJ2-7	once	CASSLNPGPQYEQYF	TGCGCCAGCAGCTTGAACCCGGGTCCCCAGTACGAGCAGTACTTC
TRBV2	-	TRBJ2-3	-	CASKWRGFIDATDTQYF	TGTGCCAGCAAGTGGAGAGGGTTTATAGACGCCACAGATACGCAGTATTTT
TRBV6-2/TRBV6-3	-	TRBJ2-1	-	CASSTYRVSSYNEQFF	TGTGCCAGCAGTACCTACAGGGTATCGTCGTACAATGAGCAGTTCTTC
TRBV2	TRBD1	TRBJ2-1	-	CASSWTGGITYNEQFF	TGTGCCAGCAGTTGGACAGGGGGCATTACCTACAATGAGCAGTTCTTC
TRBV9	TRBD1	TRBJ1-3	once	CASSVGVGQFSGNTIYF	TGTGCCAGCAGCGTAGGGGTGGGACAGTTCTCTGGAAACACCATATATTTT
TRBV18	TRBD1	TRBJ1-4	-	CASSPRTGVNEKLFF	TGTGCCAGCTCACCTCGGACAGGTGTAAATGAAAAACTGTTTTTT
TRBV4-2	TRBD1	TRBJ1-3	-	CASISGQGDAGNTIYF	TGTGCCAGCATTTCGGGGCAGGGGGATGCTGGAAACACCATATATTTT
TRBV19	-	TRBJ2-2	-	CASSGSTNGGELFF	TGTGCCAGTAGTGGGTCCACAAATGGCGGGGAGCTGTTTTTT
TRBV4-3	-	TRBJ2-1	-	CASSQDLTWHEQFF	TGCGCCAGCAGCCAAGATCTCACGTGGCATGAGCAGTTCTTC
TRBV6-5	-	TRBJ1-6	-	CASSLTSNNSPLHF	TGTGCCAGCAGTCTAACATCGAATAATTCACCCCTCCACTTT
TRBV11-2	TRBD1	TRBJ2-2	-	CASSLGPTGGYTGELFF	TGTGCCAGCAGCTTAGGCCCGACAGGGGGCTACACCGGGGAGCTGTTTTTT
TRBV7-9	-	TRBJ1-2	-	CASSLDVRDGYTF	TGTGCCAGCAGCTTAGATGTCCGGGATGGCTACACCTTC
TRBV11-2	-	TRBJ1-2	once	CASSLEAGGYTF	TGTGCCAGCAGCTTAGAAGCAGGTGGCTACACCTTC
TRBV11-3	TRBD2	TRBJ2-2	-	CASSPGRADGELFF	TGTGCCAGCAGCCCCGGGAGGGCCGATGGGGAGCTGTTTTTT
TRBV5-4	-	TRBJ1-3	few	CASSQDRVSGNTIYF	TGTGCCAGCAGCCAGGACCGAGTCTCTGGAAACACCATATATTTT
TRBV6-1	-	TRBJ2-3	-	CASSEARGTDTQYF	TGTGCCAGCAGTGAAGCGCGAGGGACAGATACGCAGTATTTT
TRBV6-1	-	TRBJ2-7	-	CASSETYEQYF	TGTGCCAGCAGTGAAACATACGAGCAGTACTTC
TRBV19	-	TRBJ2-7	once	CASSMGEPGAFYEQYF	TGTGCCAGTAGTATGGGGGAACCGGGGGCTTTCTACGAGCAGTACTTC
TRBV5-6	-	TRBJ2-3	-	CASSSWGYTDTQYF	TGTGCCAGCAGCTCGTGGGGCTACACAGATACGCAGTATTTT
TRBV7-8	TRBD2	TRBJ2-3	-	CASFAGGGGGTDTQYF	TGTGCCAGCTTCGCCGGGGGGGGCGGGGGCACAGATACGCAGTATTTT
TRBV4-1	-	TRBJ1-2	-	CASSQSTRGGYTF	TGCGCCAGCAGCCAGAGCACCAGGGGCGGCTACACCTTC
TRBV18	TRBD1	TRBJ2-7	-	CASHVGTDYEQYF	TGTGCCAGCCACGTCGGGACAGACTACGAGCAGTACTTC
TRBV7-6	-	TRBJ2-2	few	CATGDNTGELFF	TGTGCCACGGGGGATAACACCGGGGAGCTGTTTTTT
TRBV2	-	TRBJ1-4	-	CASSEFASGNEKLFF	TGTGCCAGCAGTGAATTTGCGTCAGGGAATGAAAAACTGTTTTTT
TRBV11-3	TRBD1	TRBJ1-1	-	CASSLRTGGTEAFF	TGTGCCAGCAGCTTGAGGACAGGGGGCACTGAAGCTTTCTTT
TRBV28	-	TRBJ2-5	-	CASSSRAGTQYF	TGTGCCAGCAGTTCCCGGGCTGGGACCCAGTACTTC
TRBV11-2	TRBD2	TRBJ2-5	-	CASSPWGGLVEKETQYF	TGTGCCAGCAGCCCTTGGGGGGGACTAGTGGAAAAAGAGACCCAGTACTTC
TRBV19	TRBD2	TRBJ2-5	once	CASSTTSGRDQETQYF	TGTGCCAGTAGTACCACTAGCGGGAGGGACCAAGAGACCCAGTACTTC
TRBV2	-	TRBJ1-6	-	CASSRTIPLDSPLHF	TGTGCCAGCAGCCGGACCATCCCTTTGGATTCACCCCTCCACTTT
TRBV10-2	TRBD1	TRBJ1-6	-	CASAGQGASPLHF	TGCGCCAGCGCGGGACAGGGTGCTTCACCCCTCCACTTT
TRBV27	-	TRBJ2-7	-	CASTPFYEQYF	TGTGCCAGCACGCCATTCTACGAGCAGTACTTC
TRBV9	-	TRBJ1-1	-	CASSVSGTNTEAFF	TGTGCCAGCAGCGTTTCGGGGACTAACACTGAAGCTTTCTTT
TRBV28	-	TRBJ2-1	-	CASSLETLNNEQFF	TGTGCCAGCAGTTTGGAGACGTTGAACAATGAGCAGTTCTTC
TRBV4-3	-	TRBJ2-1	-	CASSQDSGAFSYNEQFF	TGCGCCAGCAGCCAAGACTCGGGGGCCTTCTCCTACAATGAGCAGTTCTTC
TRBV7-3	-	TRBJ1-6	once	CASSFSRQDSPLHF	TGTGCCAGCAGCTTTAGTCGGCAAGATTCACCCCTCCACTTT
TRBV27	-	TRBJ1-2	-	CASSFAGATYGYTF	TGTGCCAGCAGTTTCGCAGGGGCGACCTATGGCTACACCTTC
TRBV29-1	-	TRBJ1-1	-	CSVEDPGFPNEAFF	TGCAGCGTTGAAGATCCTGGGTTCCCAAACGAAGCTTTCTTT
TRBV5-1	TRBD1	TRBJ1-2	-	CASSLGDSDGYGYTF	TGCGCCAGCAGCCTGGGGGACAGCGACGGGTATGGCTACACCTTC
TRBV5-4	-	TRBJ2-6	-	CASSLSGHGANVLTF	TGTGCCAGCAGCTTATCGGGGCACGGGGCCAACGTCCTGACTTTC
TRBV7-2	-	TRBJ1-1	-	CASSPRSSEAFF	TGTGCCAGCAGCCCCAGGAGTTCTGAAGCTTTCTTT
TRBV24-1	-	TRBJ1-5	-	CATSDLQGEVQPQHF	TGTGCCACCAGTGATTTACAGGGAGAGGTTCAGCCCCAGCATTTT
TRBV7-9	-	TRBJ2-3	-	CAWAGDLTDTQYF	TGTGCCTGGGCGGGTGATTTGACAGATACGCAGTATTTT
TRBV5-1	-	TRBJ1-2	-	CASSLVGEGRGYTF	TGCGCCAGCAGCTTGGTAGGGGAGGGTAGAGGCTACACCTTC
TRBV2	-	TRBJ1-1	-	CASQGRVNTEAFF	TGTGCCAGCCAGGGACGGGTGAACACTGAAGCTTTCTTT
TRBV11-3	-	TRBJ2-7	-	CASSRSSLYEQYF	TGTGCCAGCAGCCGATCGAGCCTCTACGAGCAGTACTTC
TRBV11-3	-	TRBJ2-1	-	CASSLSHNEQFF	TGTGCCAGCAGCTTATCCCACAATGAGCAGTTCTTC